This entry lists 4 T cell receptor beta chains sequenced from one sample in a study of shared clonotypes between healthy human individuals. Sequencing used immunoSEQ multiplex PCR; TCRdb keeps in-frame clones, though not all of them. Found here are about 640,000 clones, less than 80% of them singletons; the top ten hold approximately 2%. Sequencing was carried out using memory CD4+ T cells sorted from blood. Noted subset: CD45RA-negative fraction. Receptors were obtained from a woman in her thirties in good health.

V usage is TRBV2 and J usage is TRBJ2-7; 7 bases are shared with TRBD2. Looked up from germline, CDR1 is SNHLY and CDR2 is FYNNEI. The V segment lost 6 bases and the J segment 1 base; nucleotides outside the gene matches: 21. CDR3 length: 19 residues. The CDR3 here is CASSNPIQTSEAVSYEQYF. As DNA, the CDR3 is TGTGCCAGCAGCAACCCGATACAAACTAGCGAAGCCGTTTCCTACGAGCAGTACTTC.

This clone has more than one count but fewer than ten. The rearrangement uses TRBV18 and TRBJ1-2; 7 positions agree with TRBD1. The CDR3 extends over 17 amino acids. Trimming removed 3 bases from V and 1 base from J; junction bases left unmatched: 11. CDR1 is KGHSH, CDR2 LQKENI, per germline. The CDR3 here is CASSPGRDSKLNYGYTF. Written as DNA, the CDR3 is TGTGCCAGCTCACCTGGACGGGACAGCAAACTTAACTATGGCTACACCTTC.

The V call is TRBV5-8, the J call TRBJ2-5, with 12 bases that match TRBD2. The CDR3 spans 16 residues. Germline trimming cut 4 bases from V and 2 bases from J; bases unmatched to any gene: 6. Germline CDR1 reads SGHTS; CDR2 reads YDEGEE. The CDR3 DNA reads TGTGCCAGCAGCACATCTAGCGGGAGGGTTCAAGAGACCCAGTACTTC. It encodes CASSTSSGRVQETQYF.

The V and J genes are TRBV29-1 and TRBJ1-2; possibly TRBD1 for D (5 bases). CDR3 length: 16 amino acids. Germline loops: CDR1 SQVTM, CDR2 ANQGSEA. V gave up 1 base and J gave up 0 bases, with 15 bases separating them. The CDR3 is CSVEASGHSTNYGYTF. DNA of the CDR3: TGCAGCGTTGAAGCCTCCGGACACAGCACTAACTATGGCTACACCTTC.